The source of this T cell receptor (beta chain) is a study of blood T cells in healthy people across ages. The second PCR ran roughly 6 to 11 cycles with a sample-barcoded 5' primer and J-beta primers. TCRdb passed the 5' RACE reads through MiXCR, listing each CDR3 protein once. This sample carries fewer than 950,000 distinct CDR3 sequences, roughly 40% of them seen once, and the ten largest clones take 13%. Regarding the study as a whole: It was found that TCR beta diversity correlated strongly with the percentage of naive T cells.

This CDR3 is 15 amino acids long. From germline, CDR1 is LGHNA and CDR2 YNFKEQ. The ends were cut back, 0 bases at V and 4 bases at J, with 12 bases in the middle. Turning to this clonotype: Its antigen is currently unknown.

The gene calls are TRBV4-2 and TRBJ1-2; perhaps TRBD1 as D (5 bases). The TCR comes from a man aged 18 to 29 in good health. The sample consisted of blood. CDR3 in amino acids: CASSQDSGPTYGYTF. The CDR3 DNA sequence: TGTGCCAGCAGCCAAGATTCGGGGCCGACCTATGGCTACACCTTC.